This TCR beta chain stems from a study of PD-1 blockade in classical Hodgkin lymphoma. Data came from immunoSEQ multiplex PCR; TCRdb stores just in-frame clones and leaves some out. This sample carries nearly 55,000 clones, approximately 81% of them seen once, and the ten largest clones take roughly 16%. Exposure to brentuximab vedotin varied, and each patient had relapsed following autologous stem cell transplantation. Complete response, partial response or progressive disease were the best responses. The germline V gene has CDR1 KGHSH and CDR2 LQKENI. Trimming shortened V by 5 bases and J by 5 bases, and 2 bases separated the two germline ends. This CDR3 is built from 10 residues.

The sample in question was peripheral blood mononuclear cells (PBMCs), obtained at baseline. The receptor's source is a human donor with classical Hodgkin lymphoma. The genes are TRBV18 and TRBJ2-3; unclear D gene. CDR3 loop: CASSGDTQYF. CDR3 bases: TGTGCCAGCTCAGGAGATACGCAGTATTTT. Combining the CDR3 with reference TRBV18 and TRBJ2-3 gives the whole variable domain NAGVMQNPRHLVRRRGQEARLRCSPMKGHSHVYWYRQLPEEGLKFMVYLQKENIIDESGMPKERFSAEFPKEGPSILRIQQVVRGDSAAYFCASSGDTQYFGPGTRLTVL.